A selection of T cell receptor beta chains follows, all from one sample in a study of blood T cell repertoires in COVID-19. Clones were read by immunoSEQ multiplex PCR, and TCRdb kept only the in-frame ones, dropping some. Of about 370,000 clones in the sample, around 87% were seen once. Input material: peripheral blood. These receptors were obtained from a woman aged 30 to 39 with COVID-19, enrolled during active disease. Both conserved end residues are part of each CDR3. The D gene is left open where the match is weak. The size field is filled for only some rows; it gives once, few, many or a size class.

V	length	D	J	size	DNA	CDR3
TRBV28	16	TRBD2	TRBJ2-7	NA	TGTGCCAGCAGCCCGATGGGTACTAGCGGGATCTACGAGCAGTACTTC	CASSPMGTSGIYEQYF
TRBV6-4	14	TRBD1	TRBJ2-3	NA	TGTGCCAGCAGAGGGGACAGGGAAGCAGATACGCAGTATTTT	CASRGDREADTQYF
TRBV7-2	16	TRBD2	TRBJ2-1	NA	TGTGCCAGCAGCCCTAGAGGACTAGCGGGGAAAAATGAGCAGTTCTTC	CASSPRGLAGKNEQFF
TRBV10-1	13	NA	TRBJ2-7	NA	TGCGCCAGCAGTGAGTTTAGCCGGGACGAGCAGTACTTC	CASSEFSRDEQYF
TRBV9	18	TRBD2	TRBJ2-3	once	TGTGCCAGCAGCGTAGGAAGTGGGAGCGGGGGCCTATCAGATACGCAGTATTTT	CASSVGSGSGGLSDTQYF
TRBV5-1	14	NA	TRBJ2-5	NA	TGCGCCAGCAGCGTAAACAGGGACCAAGAGACCCAGTACTTC	CASSVNRDQETQYF
TRBV7-9	15	NA	TRBJ1-4	few	TGTGCCAGCAGCTTACTGGGTGAAAGAGGGGAAAAACTGTTTTTT	CASSLLGERGEKLFF
TRBV7-9	15	TRBD1	TRBJ2-5	NA	TGTGCCAGCAGCCTGGGACAGGGGGCGTTGAAGACCCAGTACTTC	CASSLGQGALKTQYF
TRBV2	17	TRBD2	TRBJ2-7	once	TGTGCCAGCAGTGATGTGGCTAGCGGGGGCTCTTACTACGAGCAGTACTTC	CASSDVASGGSYYEQYF
TRBV18	12	TRBD1	TRBJ2-7	NA	TGTGCCAGCTCACCGACAGGGTACGAGCAGTACTTC	CASSPTGYEQYF
TRBV7-2	15	TRBD1	TRBJ2-7	NA	TGTGCCAGCAGCCCGATCCGGGACAGGGCCTACGAGCAGTACTTC	CASSPIRDRAYEQYF
TRBV20-1	15	TRBD1	TRBJ1-5	few	TGCAGTGCTAGTGGGGGACAGGGGGCTGGTCAGCCCCAGCATTTT	CSASGGQGAGQPQHF
TRBV10-2	15	TRBD2	TRBJ2-1	NA	TGCGCCAGCAGTGAGAGGGCTAGCGGTTACAATGAGCAGTTCTTC	CASSERASGYNEQFF
TRBV5-4	15	TRBD1	TRBJ1-4	NA	TGTGCCAGCAGCTCGCGACAGGGGGCAAGGGAAAAACTGTTTTTT	CASSSRQGAREKLFF
TRBV3-1/TRBV3-2	13	NA	TRBJ1-2	NA	TGTGCCAGCAGCCAAGGACAGGTGGGGGGCTACACCTTC	CASSQGQVGGYTF
TRBV10-3	13	NA	TRBJ1-1	NA	TGTGCCATCAGGGACCCGGGGGGGACTGAAGCTTTCTTT	CAIRDPGGTEAFF
TRBV6-1	19	TRBD1	TRBJ2-7	NA	TGTGCCAGCAGTGTAGAGACAGGGTTTAACGGGTATAGCGCCTACGAGCAGTACTTC	CASSVETGFNGYSAYEQYF
TRBV5-1	13	NA	TRBJ1-2	NA	TGCGCCAGCAGCTTGGAGGGGGTCGATGGCTACACCTTC	CASSLEGVDGYTF
TRBV9	15	TRBD2	TRBJ2-1	NA	TGTGCCAGCAGCGCCCGACTAGCGGGGTACAATGAGCAGTTCTTC	CASSARLAGYNEQFF
TRBV4-3	19	NA	TRBJ1-6	NA	TGCGCCAGCAGCCAAGATCGGAAAGGGACAAGCTCCTATAATTCACCCCTCCACTTT	CASSQDRKGTSSYNSPLHF